Sequencing of this TCR beta chain was carried out in a study of cytomegalovirus exposure and HLA in healthy donors. In regard to this clone: Its antigen remains unknown.

The PCR ran on 60 Vbeta and 13 Jbeta primers. Produced via immunoSEQ multiplex PCR; TCRdb's table is partial and in-frame only. The sample records 100,000 to 150,000 clones, 81% being singletons. Study-wide results and limits: It is likely that the observed cluster of highly shared sequence variants was a sequencing artifact. Earlier analysis looked at TCR beta V segments, and most were productive about 90% or about 30% of the time.

Germline V lookup: CDR1 SNHLY, CDR2 FYNNEI. The CDR3 extends over 15 amino acids. V was trimmed by 0 bases and J by 6 bases, leaving 15 bases between them. The source material was PBMCs. The chain uses TRBV2 and TRBJ2-7; tentative D call: TRBD2 (5 bases). This sequence was found in a man aged 18 to 35 in good health and CMV-seronegative. CDR3 bases: TGTGCCAGCAGTGAAGCTTATAGGACTGACGGCGAGCAGTACTTC. Residues: CASSEAYRTDGEQYF.